These T cell receptor beta chains were read from a single sample in a study of PD-1 blockade in classical Hodgkin lymphoma. The method was immunoSEQ multiplex PCR; TCRdb's version includes in-frame clones alone and lacks a portion of them. The top ten hold around 32% of the sample, which has roughly 7,800 clones, approximately 80% seen once. Sequenced material: CD8+ T cells from blood, taken before the fourth cycle of nivolumab. These receptors were collected from a human donor with classical Hodgkin lymphoma. CDR3s include the opening cysteine and the closing phenylalanine or tryptophan. D genes are given only for firm matches. Some rows mark clone size as missing; the rest say once, few, many or name a class of expanded clone.

clone size	D gene	V gene	J gene	CDR3 protein	CDR3 DNA
-	-	TRBV6-4	TRBJ2-3	CASSAYGGTDTQYF	TGTGCCAGCAGTGCCTACGGTGGCACAGATACGCAGTATTTT
-	-	TRBV5-1	TRBJ1-4	CASSSLVRFEKLFF	TGCGCCAGCAGCTCCCTCGTCAGGTTTGAAAAACTGTTTTTT
-	-	TRBV6-5	TRBJ2-1	CASQYKVSYNEQFF	TGTGCCAGCCAGTACAAGGTCTCCTACAATGAGCAGTTCTTC
-	-	TRBV7-6	TRBJ2-3	CASKTGDTQYF	TGTGCCAGCAAGACGGGGGATACGCAGTATTTT
-	-	TRBV7-9	TRBJ2-1	CAAGGAPSYNEQFF	TGTGCAGCCGGAGGGGCCCCCTCCTACAATGAGCAGTTCTTC
-	TRBD2	TRBV6-1	TRBJ2-1	CASYPELADNEQFF	TGTGCCAGCTACCCGGAACTAGCGGACAATGAGCAGTTCTTC
-	-	TRBV21-1	TRBJ1-2	CASSGQGKVGYTF	TGTGCCAGCAGCGGACAGGGAAAGGTCGGCTACACCTTC
-	TRBD2	TRBV11-2	TRBJ2-2	CASSLPGTSENTGELFF	TGTGCCAGCAGCTTACCAGGGACTAGCGAGAACACCGGGGAGCTGTTTTTT
-	-	TRBV5-5	TRBJ2-3	CASSPEVGTDTQYF	TGTGCCAGCAGCCCGGAGGTGGGCACAGATACGCAGTATTTT
once	-	TRBV5-8	TRBJ2-2	CASSGTGITGELFF	TGTGCCAGCAGCGGTACAGGGATCACCGGGGAGCTGTTTTTT
-	-	TRBV7-9	TRBJ2-2	CASSLLAGLAGELFF	TGTGCCAGCAGCTTACTGGCGGGCCTGGCCGGGGAGCTGTTTTTT
-	-	TRBV7-1	TRBJ2-7	CASSLVAGAINEQYF	TGTGCCAGCAGCTTAGTCGCGGGGGCGATAAACGAGCAGTACTTC
-	TRBD1	TRBV9	TRBJ2-7	CASSVSGTGVNEQYF	TGTGCCAGCAGCGTTTCTGGGACAGGGGTCAACGAGCAGTACTTC
-	TRBD1	TRBV11-2	TRBJ1-4	CASSLGTANEKLFF	TGTGCCAGCAGCCTAGGGACAGCTAATGAAAAACTGTTTTTT
-	TRBD2	TRBV10-3	TRBJ2-7	CAISVGLAAGSGEQYF	TGTGCCATCAGTGTAGGGCTAGCGGCAGGGAGCGGGGAGCAGTACTTC
-	-	TRBV5-1	TRBJ1-4	CASSLGRGEGMKKLFF	TGCGCCAGCAGCTTAGGACGTGGGGAAGGGATGAAAAAACTGTTTTTT
-	-	TRBV5-4	TRBJ1-3	CASSLGSGSGNTIYF	TGTGCCAGCAGCTTGGGTTCAGGGTCTGGAAACACCATATATTTT
-	-	TRBV4-2	TRBJ2-7	CASSLGASDEQYF	TGTGCCAGCAGCCTCGGGGCCTCCGACGAGCAGTACTTC
-	-	TRBV5-6	TRBJ2-3	CASSLAQGGQYF	TGTGCCAGCAGCTTGGCTCAGGGTGGGCAGTATTTT
medium-sized	-	TRBV7-2	TRBJ2-7	CASSSSQRYEQYF	TGTGCCAGCAGCTCCTCCCAAAGGTACGAGCAGTACTTC
few	-	TRBV7-9	TRBJ1-2	CASSPGTGSFYGYTF	TGTGCCAGCAGCCCAGGGACGGGGAGTTTCTATGGCTACACCTTC
once	TRBD1	TRBV5-6	TRBJ1-2	CASSLGQGNGYTF	TGTGCCAGCAGCTTGGGACAGGGAAATGGCTACACCTTC
-	-	TRBV2	TRBJ2-2	CASSANRELFF	TGTGCCAGCAGCGCGAACCGGGAGCTGTTTTTT
few	-	TRBV28	TRBJ2-7	CASSRPGTGTYEQYF	TGTGCCAGCAGTAGACCCGGGACGGGGACCTACGAGCAGTACTTC
once	-	TRBV28	TRBJ2-7	CASSSGTADYEQYF	TGTGCCAGCAGTTCCGGGACGGCGGACTACGAGCAGTACTTC
once	-	TRBV7-3	TRBJ2-1	CASSLYPPGVWRFPNNEQFF	TGTGCCAGCAGCTTATACCCGCCCGGGGTTTGGCGGTTCCCTAACAATGAGCAGTTCTTC
-	-	TRBV9	TRBJ2-2	CASSVFDWVANTGELFF	TGTGCCAGCAGCGTATTTGACTGGGTCGCGAACACCGGGGAGCTGTTTTTT
-	-	TRBV19	TRBJ1-2	CASSIVNSYGYTF	TGTGCCAGTAGTATAGTAAACAGCTATGGCTACACCTTC
-	TRBD1	TRBV29-1	TRBJ2-1	CSVPTGVYNEQFF	TGCAGCGTCCCGACAGGGGTCTACAATGAGCAGTTCTTC
-	-	TRBV19	TRBJ1-5	CASSLIQGPSNQPQHF	TGTGCCAGTAGTCTTATACAGGGTCCTAGCAATCAGCCCCAGCATTTT
-	TRBD1	TRBV30	TRBJ2-7	CAWSAGTGSYEQYF	TGTGCCTGGAGCGCCGGGACAGGGTCCTACGAGCAGTACTTC
-	-	TRBV2	TRBJ1-1	CASSAWTRNTEAFF	TGTGCCAGCAGTGCTTGGACGCGGAACACTGAAGCTTTCTTT
few	TRBD1	TRBV9	TRBJ2-7	CASSGTGYEQYF	TGTGCCAGCAGCGGGACAGGCTACGAGCAGTACTTC
-	-	TRBV18	TRBJ1-1	CASSETGLNTEAFF	TGTGCCAGCTCAGAAACGGGGCTGAACACTGAAGCTTTCTTT
-	TRBD2	TRBV29-1	TRBJ2-7	CVVGGGREQYF	TGCGTCGTCGGGGGGGGTCGGGAGCAGTACTTC
-	TRBD1	TRBV28	TRBJ2-7	CASSSIYFTSQGADDEQYF	TGTGCCAGCAGTTCCATTTACTTCACCTCTCAGGGGGCGGACGACGAGCAGTACTTC
-	-	TRBV9	TRBJ2-1	CASSVDLGSVLGVSYNEQFF	TGTGCCAGCAGCGTAGATCTCGGGTCGGTACTCGGGGTATCCTACAATGAGCAGTTCTTC
-	-	TRBV6-5	TRBJ1-1	CASSSYRYAEAFF	TGTGCCAGCAGTTCATACAGGTACGCTGAAGCTTTCTTT
-	TRBD2	TRBV28	TRBJ2-3	CASTGTSGIDRSTDTQYF	TGTGCCAGTACCGGGACTAGCGGGATCGACCGGTCTACAGATACGCAGTATTTT
-	-	TRBV9	TRBJ2-7	CASSVGGEPYEQYF	TGTGCCAGCAGCGTAGGAGGGGAGCCCTACGAGCAGTACTTC
-	-	TRBV9	TRBJ1-3	CASSVEGNTIYF	TGTGCCAGCAGCGTCGAAGGAAACACCATATATTTT
-	TRBD1	TRBV28	TRBJ1-4	CASSSDRVDEKLFF	TGTGCCAGCAGTTCGGACAGGGTTGATGAAAAACTGTTTTTT
-	-	TRBV6-6	TRBJ1-2	CASSYRRDSTYGYTF	TGTGCCAGCAGTTACAGAAGAGACAGTACCTATGGCTACACCTTC
-	TRBD2	TRBV19	TRBJ2-2	CASSTSGLPGELFF	TGTGCCAGTAGCACTAGCGGCCTGCCCGGGGAGCTGTTTTTT